The 10 T cell receptor beta chains reported below all come from one sample, sequenced in a study of post-analysis software for immune sequencing data. Unique molecular identifiers had been added to the TCR beta cDNA libraries. TCRdb fed the PCR reads into MiXCR, producing one record per CDR3 protein. The sample shows about 800,000 distinct CDR3 sequences, 25% to 30% of them seen only once. Overall study results and limits: With TRBV5-6, TRBV5-1 and TRBV20-1 included, about five TRBV segments were more frequent in patients than in controls.

Their antigens are not known. Sample: blood. Receptors originate from a girl aged 10-17 years with multiple sclerosis.

The chain carries TRBV9 and TRBJ1-5, with 9 bases fitting TRBD1. V trimming: 1 base; J trimming: 5 bases; junction bases outside the gene matches: 4. Germline V gives CDR1 SGDLS, CDR2 YYNGEE. CDR3 length: 15 residues. DNA for the CDR3: TGTGCCAGCAGCGTATGGGACAGGGTGGATCAGCCCCAGCATTTT. Translating gives CASSVWDRVDQPQHF.

The genes are TRBV5-1 and TRBJ2-3, with 7 bases matching TRBD2. The germline CDR1 and CDR2 sequences are SGHRS and YFSETQ. The CDR3 has 17 residues. Trimming took 0 bases from V and 0 from J; bases not matched to a gene: 7. The CDR3 DNA reads as TGCGCCAGCAGCTTGGAAGGACTAGGCCCCAGCACAGATACGCAGTATTTT. Encoded protein: CASSLEGLGPSTDTQYF.

In this sample, this clonotype turned up a few times. The V and J genes are TRBV6-1 and TRBJ1-5; D is undetermined. The V end was cut by 7 bases, the J end by 4 bases, with 14 bases between. CDR3 size: 14 residues. The germline CDR1 and CDR2 sequences are MNHNS and SASEGT. CDR3 residues: CASNPRVINQPQHF. The CDR3 DNA reads as TGTGCCAGCAACCCGAGGGTCATTAATCAGCCCCAGCATTTT.

The chain joins TRBV7-2 to TRBJ2-3; D may be TRBD1 or TRBD2 (6 bases each). Trimming removed 5 bases at V and 1 base at J, with 19 bases between. CDR1 SGHTA and CDR2 FQGNSA come from the germline V gene. The CDR3 loop spans 17 amino acids. Written as DNA, the CDR3 is TGTGCCAGCAGCCTCGCCGTCGGGGGCGTCGGCACAGATACGCAGTATTTT. Translation gives CASSLAVGGVGTDTQYF.

The chain joins TRBV6-2 or TRBV6-3 to TRBJ1-2, with 7 bases identical to TRBD1. Per germline, CDR1 MNHEY and CDR2 SVGEGT. The CDR3 covers 13 residues. Unmatched junction bases numbered 7, after V lost 6 bases and J lost 6 bases. The CDR3 region has the DNA TGTGCCAGCAGCGTCCAAGGGGGCGATGGCTACACCTTC. The encoded protein is CASSVQGGDGYTF.

This chain uses TRBV20-1 with TRBJ2-7; 12 bases are shared with TRBD1. The CDR3 runs 13 residues. The germline V gene has CDR1 DFQATT and CDR2 SNEGSKA (reference sequence). The DNA for the CDR3 is TGCAGAGTACCGGGACAGGGGGCTCTAGAGCAGTACTTC. Protein sequence: CRVPGQGALEQYF.

This clonotype was seen only a few times. The chain recombines TRBV20-1 with TRBJ1-6; 7 bases match TRBD1. V lost 5 bases to trimming and J lost 9 bases; unmatched junction nucleotides: 10. Germline lookup yields CDR1 DFQATT and CDR2 SNEGSKA (reference sequence). The length of the CDR3 is 14 residues. The CDR3 here is CSAERQGGFSPLHF. In DNA form, the CDR3 reads TGCAGTGCTGAAAGACAGGGAGGGTTTTCACCCCTCCACTTT.

About this clonotype itself: A read error may account for a junction end that differs from germline. DNA for the CDR3: TGTGCCAGCAGCTTTAGAGGGTCCGCAGATACGCGGTATTTT. It is translated as CASSFRGSADTRYF. This chain links TRBV7-2 with TRBJ2-3, with D maybe TRBD2 (5 bases). The CDR3 spans 14 residues. CDR1 SGHTA and CDR2 FQGNSA come from the germline V gene. The full variable domain, in which reference TRBV7-2 and TRBJ2-3 provide the parts outside the CDR3, is GAGVSQSPSNKVTEKGKDVELRCDPISGHTALYWYRQSLGQGLEFLIYFQGNSAPDKSGLPSDRFSAERTGGSVSTLTIQRTQQEDSAVYLCASSFRGSADTRYFGPGTRLTVL.

The chain joins TRBV29-1 to TRBJ1-1; tentatively, D is TRBD1 (6 bases). Germline V CDR1 and CDR2: SQVTM, ANQGSEA. Trimming stripped 0 bases from V and 5 bases from J, with 7 bases between. The CDR3 spans 12 residues. The DNA of the CDR3 is TGCAGCGTTGAAGATAGGGGGACTGAAGCTTTCTTT. Translating gives CSVEDRGTEAFF.

The rearrangement links TRBV19 to TRBJ2-5; 10 positions match TRBD2. The CDR3 loop spans 15 amino acids. V lost 5 bases and J lost 3; bases outside the gene matches: 6. Germline V gives CDR1 LNHDA, CDR2 SQIVND (reference sequence). The CDR3 sequence: CASSGRTSGKETQYF. In DNA, the CDR3 is TGTGCCAGTAGTGGGCGGACTAGCGGAAAAGAGACCCAGTACTTC.